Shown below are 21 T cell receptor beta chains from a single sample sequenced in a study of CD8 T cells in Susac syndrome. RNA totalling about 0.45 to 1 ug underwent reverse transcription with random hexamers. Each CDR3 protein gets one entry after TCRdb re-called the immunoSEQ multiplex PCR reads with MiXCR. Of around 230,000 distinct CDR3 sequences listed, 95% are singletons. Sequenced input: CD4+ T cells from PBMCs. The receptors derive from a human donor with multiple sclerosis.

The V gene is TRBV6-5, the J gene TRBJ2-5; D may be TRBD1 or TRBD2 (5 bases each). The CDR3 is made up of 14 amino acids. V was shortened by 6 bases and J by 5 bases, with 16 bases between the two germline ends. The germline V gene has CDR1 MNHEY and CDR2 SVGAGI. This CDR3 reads CASREPGKGETQYF. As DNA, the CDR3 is TGTGCCAGCAGAGAACCGGGGAAGGGGGAGACCCAGTACTTC.

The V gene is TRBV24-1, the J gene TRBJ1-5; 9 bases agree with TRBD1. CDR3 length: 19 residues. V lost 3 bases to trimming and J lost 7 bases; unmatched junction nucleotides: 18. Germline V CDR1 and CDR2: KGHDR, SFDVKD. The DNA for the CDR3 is TGTGCCACCAGTGATAGCCGGGACAGGGTTTTTATCGGCAGCCAGCCCCAGCATTTT. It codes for CATSDSRDRVFIGSQPQHF.

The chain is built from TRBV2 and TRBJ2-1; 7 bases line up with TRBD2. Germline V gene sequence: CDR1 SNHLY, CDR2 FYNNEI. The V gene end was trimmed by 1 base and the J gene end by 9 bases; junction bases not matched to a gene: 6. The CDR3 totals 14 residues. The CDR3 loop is CASSEDPGRGEQFF. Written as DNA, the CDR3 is TGTGCCAGCAGTGAAGACCCAGGGAGGGGTGAGCAGTTCTTC.

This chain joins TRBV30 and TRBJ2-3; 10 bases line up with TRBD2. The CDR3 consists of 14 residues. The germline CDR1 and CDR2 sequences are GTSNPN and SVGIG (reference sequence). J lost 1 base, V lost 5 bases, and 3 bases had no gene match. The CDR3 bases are TGTGCCTGGCAGCTAGCGGGGGGCACAGATACGCAGTATTTT. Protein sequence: CAWQLAGGTDTQYF.

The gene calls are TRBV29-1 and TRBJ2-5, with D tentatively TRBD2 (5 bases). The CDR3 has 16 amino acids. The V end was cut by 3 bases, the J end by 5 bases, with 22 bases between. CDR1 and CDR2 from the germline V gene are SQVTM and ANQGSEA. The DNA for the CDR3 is TGCAGCGTTGATCAAGAAAGCGGCAGACGGGTCGAGACCCAGTACTTC. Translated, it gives CSVDQESGRRVETQYF.

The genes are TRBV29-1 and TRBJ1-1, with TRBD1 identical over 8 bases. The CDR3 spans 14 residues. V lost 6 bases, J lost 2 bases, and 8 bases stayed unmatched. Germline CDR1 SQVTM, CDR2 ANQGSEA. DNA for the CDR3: TGCAGCGTCTCCGACAGGGGATTTAACACTGAAGCTTTCTTT. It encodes CSVSDRGFNTEAFF.

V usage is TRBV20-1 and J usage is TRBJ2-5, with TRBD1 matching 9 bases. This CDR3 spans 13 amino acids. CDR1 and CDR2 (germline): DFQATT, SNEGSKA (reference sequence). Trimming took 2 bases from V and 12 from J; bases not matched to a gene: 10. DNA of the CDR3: TGCAGTGCTAGACCCCGGGACAGGGTCAGCGAGTACTTC. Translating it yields CSARPRDRVSEYF.

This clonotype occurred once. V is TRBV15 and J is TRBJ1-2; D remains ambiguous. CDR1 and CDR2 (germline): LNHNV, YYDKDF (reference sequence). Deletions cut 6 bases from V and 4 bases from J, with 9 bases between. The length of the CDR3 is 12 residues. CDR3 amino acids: CATSGVGYGYTF. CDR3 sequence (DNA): TGTGCCACCAGTGGGGTTGGCTATGGCTACACCTTC.

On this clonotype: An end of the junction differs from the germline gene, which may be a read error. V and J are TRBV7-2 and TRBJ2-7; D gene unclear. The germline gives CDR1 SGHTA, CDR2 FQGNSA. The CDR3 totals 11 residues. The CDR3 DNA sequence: TGTGCCAGCAGCTTAGGCTACCAGCAGTACTTC. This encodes CASSLGYQQYF.

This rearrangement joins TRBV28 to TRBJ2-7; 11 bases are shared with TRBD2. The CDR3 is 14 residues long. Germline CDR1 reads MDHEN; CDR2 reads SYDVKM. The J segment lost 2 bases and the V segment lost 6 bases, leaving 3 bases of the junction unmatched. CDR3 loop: CASRFSGRAYEQYF. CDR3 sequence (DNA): TGTGCCAGCAGATTTAGCGGGAGGGCCTACGAGCAGTACTTC. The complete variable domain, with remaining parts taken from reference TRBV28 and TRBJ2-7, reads DVKVTQSSRYLVKRTGEKVFLECVQDMDHENMFWYRQDPGLGLRLIYFSYDVKMKEKGDIPEGYSVSREKKERFSLILESASTNQTSMYLCASRFSGRAYEQYFGPGTRLTVT.

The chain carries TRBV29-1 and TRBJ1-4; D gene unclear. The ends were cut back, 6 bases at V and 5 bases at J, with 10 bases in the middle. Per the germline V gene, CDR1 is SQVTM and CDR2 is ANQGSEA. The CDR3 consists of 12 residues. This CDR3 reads CSVRASNEKLFF. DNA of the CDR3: TGCAGCGTCCGGGCTTCGAATGAAAAACTGTTTTTT.

The CDR3, as DNA: TGTGCCAGCAGCTTGACAGGAAGGGGTCAGTTCTTC. Protein sequence: CASSLTGRGQFF. J is TRBJ2-1 and V is TRBV7-3; D possibly corresponds to TRBD1 (6 bases). In germline, CDR1 is SGHTA, CDR2 FQGTGA. The V end was cut by 3 bases, the J end by 13 bases, with 13 bases between. The CDR3 loop spans 12 amino acids. Using reference TRBV7-3 and TRBJ2-1 for the parts outside the CDR3, the full variable domain is GAGVSQTPSNKVTEKGKYVELRCDPISGHTALYWYRQSLGQGPEFLIYFQGTGAADDSGLPNDRFFAVRPEGSVSTLKIQRTERGDSAVYLCASSLTGRGQFFGPGTRLTVL.

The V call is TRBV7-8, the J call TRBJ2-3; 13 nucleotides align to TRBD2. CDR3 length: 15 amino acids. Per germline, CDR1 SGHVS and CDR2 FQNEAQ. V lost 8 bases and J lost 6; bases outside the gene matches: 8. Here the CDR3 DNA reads TGTGCCAGCGCACGTGGGACTAGCGGGGCGGATACGCAGTATTTT. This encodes CASARGTSGADTQYF.

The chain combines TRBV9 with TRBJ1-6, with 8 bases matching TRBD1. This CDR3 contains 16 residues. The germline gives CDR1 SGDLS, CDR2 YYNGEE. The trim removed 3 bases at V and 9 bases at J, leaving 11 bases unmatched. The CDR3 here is CASSERTGMDGSPLHF. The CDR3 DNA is TGTGCCAGCAGCGAGAGGACAGGGATGGACGGTTCACCCCTCCACTTT.

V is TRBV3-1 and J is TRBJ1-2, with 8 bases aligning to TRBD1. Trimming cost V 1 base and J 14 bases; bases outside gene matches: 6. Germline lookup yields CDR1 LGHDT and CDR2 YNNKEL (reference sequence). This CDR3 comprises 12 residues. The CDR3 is CASSQVDRGKTF. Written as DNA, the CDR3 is TGTGCCAGCAGCCAAGTTGACAGGGGAAAAACCTTC.

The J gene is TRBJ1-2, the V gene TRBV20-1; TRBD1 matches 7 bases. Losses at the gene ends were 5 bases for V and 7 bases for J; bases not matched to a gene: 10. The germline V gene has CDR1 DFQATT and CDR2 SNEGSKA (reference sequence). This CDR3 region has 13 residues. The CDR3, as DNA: TGCAGTGCTCCCCCAGAGGGGGCCAGTGGCTACACCTTC. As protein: CSAPPEGASGYTF.

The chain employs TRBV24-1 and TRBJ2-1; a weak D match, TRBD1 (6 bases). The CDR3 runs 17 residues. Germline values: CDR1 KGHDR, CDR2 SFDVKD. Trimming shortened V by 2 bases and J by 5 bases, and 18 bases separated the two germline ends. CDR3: CATSDSGAGRAHNEQFF. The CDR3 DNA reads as TGTGCCACCAGTGATTCAGGGGCCGGTCGGGCCCACAATGAGCAGTTCTTC.

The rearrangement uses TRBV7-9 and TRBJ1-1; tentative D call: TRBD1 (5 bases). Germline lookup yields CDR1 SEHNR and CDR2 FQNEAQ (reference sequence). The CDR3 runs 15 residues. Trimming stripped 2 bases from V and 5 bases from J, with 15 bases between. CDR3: CASSLSGQGTTEAFF. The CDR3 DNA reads TGTGCCAGCAGCTTATCTGGGCAGGGAACAACTGAAGCTTTCTTT.

CDR3 residues: CATSRTLADNEQFF. The CDR3 DNA is TGTGCCACCAGCAGGACTCTAGCGGACAATGAGCAGTTCTTC. The chain links TRBV15 to TRBJ2-1, with 7 bases lining up with TRBD2. CDR3 length equals 14 residues. Germline loops: CDR1 LNHNV, CDR2 YYDKDF (reference sequence). V shed 3 bases, J shed 5 bases, and the junction held 4 bases outside the gene matches.

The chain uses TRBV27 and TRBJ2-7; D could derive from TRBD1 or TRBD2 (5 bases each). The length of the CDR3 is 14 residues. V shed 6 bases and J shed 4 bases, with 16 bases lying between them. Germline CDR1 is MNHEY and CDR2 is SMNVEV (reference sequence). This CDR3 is CASSHPGTGYEQYF. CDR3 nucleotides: TGTGCCAGCAGCCACCCGGGGACCGGATACGAGCAGTACTTC.

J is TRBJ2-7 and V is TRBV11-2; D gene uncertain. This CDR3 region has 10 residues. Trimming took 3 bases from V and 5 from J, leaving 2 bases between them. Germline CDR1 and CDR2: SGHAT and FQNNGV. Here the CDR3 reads CASSLHEQYF. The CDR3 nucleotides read TGTGCCAGCAGCTTGCACGAGCAGTACTTC.